Listed here are 19 T cell receptor beta chains from one sample, sequenced in a study of cytomegalovirus exposure and HLA in healthy donors (dated by TCRdb to between 2016 and 2019). Library preparation was by the immunoSEQ multiplex PCR assay. For the multiplex PCR, a mixture combining 60 forward primers for TCR Vbeta segments and 13 reverse primers for TCR Jbeta segments was used. Entries here come from immuneACCESS through TCRdb and include only in-frame sequences with V and J called. Some clones fail to appear in such tables; in the studies checked, an unresolved V gene covers under half of the shortfall, and the cause of the remainder is unknown. The table for this sample lists roughly 180,000 clones; about 75% of them were counted only once. Of the sample, more than 13% is held by the ten largest clones. Sample: PBMCs. The receptors come from a man aged 45-60 years in good health and CMV-seropositive.

For the CDR3, the DNA is TGTGCCAGCAGCTTCGGCGGGCCCCCGGGGACCGGGGAGCTGTTTTTT. Protein sequence: CASSFGGPPGTGELFF. The chain uses TRBV13 and TRBJ2-2, with a tentative D call TRBD2 (5 bases). The germline V gene has CDR1 PRHDT and CDR2 FYEKMQ (reference sequence). V lost 3 bases, J lost 5 bases, and 16 bases lay in between. This CDR3 has 16 residues.

The chain combines TRBV7-9 with TRBJ1-3, with 11 bases fitting TRBD1. V lost 3 bases and J lost 0; bases outside the gene matches: 10. CDR3 length equals 19 residues. CDR1 is SEHNR, CDR2 FQNEAQ, per germline (reference sequence). The CDR3 DNA sequence: TGTGCCAGCAGCTTCCTCGGACAGGGGGCCCTGCTCTCTGGAAACACCATATATTTT. Amino acid sequence: CASSFLGQGALLSGNTIYF.

This clone was seen once. The V and J genes are TRBV15 and TRBJ2-7; possibly TRBD2 for D (5 bases). V was clipped by 5 bases and J by 12 bases, with 17 bases between them. Germline values: CDR1 LNHNV, CDR2 YYDKDF (reference sequence). CDR3 length equals 12 residues. CDR3 in amino acids: CATSSEGDPRYF. CDR3 nucleotides: TGTGCCACCAGCTCTGAGGGTGATCCCCGGTACTTC.

The gene calls are TRBV11-2 and TRBJ1-4, with 7 nucleotides matching TRBD1. This CDR3 comprises 14 residues. Germline V gives CDR1 SGHAT, CDR2 FQNNGV. V dropped 3 bases and J dropped 10; count of bases not matched to a gene: 8. The CDR3 region is CASSLDRITRKLFF. In DNA, the CDR3 is TGTGCCAGCAGCTTGGACAGGATCACGCGAAAACTGTTTTTT. Full variable domain (outside the CDR3, taken from reference TRBV11-2 and TRBJ1-4): EAGVAQSPRYKIIEKRQSVAFWCNPISGHATLYWYQQILGQGPKLLIQFQNNGVVDDSQLPKDRFSAERLKGVDSTLKIQPAKLEDSAVYLCASSLDRITRKLFFGSGTQLSVL.

The chain is built from TRBV18 and TRBJ1-6; D gene ambiguous. Germline lookup yields CDR1 KGHSH and CDR2 LQKENI. This CDR3 contains 16 residues. The V gene lost 3 bases and the J gene lost 6 bases, with 15 bases spanning the gap. As DNA, the CDR3 is TGTGCCAGCTCACCTAGGGAGGGCCAGTCTAATTCACCCCTCCACTTT. This translates into CASSPREGQSNSPLHF.

The chain employs TRBV5-6 and TRBJ1-2; a weak D match, TRBD1 (5 bases). The CDR3 totals 13 residues. V lost 2 bases and J lost 8, with 13 bases in between. Germline assignment: CDR1 SGHDT and CDR2 YYEEEE. CDR3 in amino acids: CASSFGRAEGYTF. DNA of the CDR3: TGTGCCAGCAGCTTTGGCAGGGCGGAAGGCTACACCTTC.

The V gene is TRBV5-1, the J gene TRBJ2-3; perhaps TRBD1 as D (6 bases). The V gene's germline CDR1 is SGHRS and CDR2 YFSETQ. The CDR3 runs to 13 residues. V gave up 6 bases and J gave up 3 bases, with 11 bases separating them. The CDR3: CASNRDWTDTQYF. The CDR3 DNA is TGCGCCAGCAACAGGGATTGGACAGATACGCAGTATTTT.

V and J are TRBV7-2 and TRBJ1-5; D not certain. The V gene's germline CDR1 is SGHTA and CDR2 FQGNSA. This CDR3 is built from 15 residues. Trimming pared 5 bases from V and 2 bases from J, leaving 13 bases between. CDR3 coding DNA: TGTGCCAGCAGCCAAGCGGGGATGGGCAATCAGCCCCAGCATTTT. Translated, it gives CASSQAGMGNQPQHF.

The rearrangement joins TRBV28 to TRBJ2-2; 8 nucleotides match TRBD1. V trimming: 2 bases; J trimming: 7 bases; junction bases outside the gene matches: 9. CDR1 is MDHEN and CDR2 is SYDVKM in the germline V gene. There are 16 residues in the CDR3. CDR3 protein: CASSLVRTGFNGELFF. The CDR3 nucleotides read TGTGCCAGCAGTTTAGTCAGGACAGGGTTTAACGGGGAGCTGTTTTTT. Filled out from reference TRBV28 and TRBJ2-2, the complete variable domain reads DVKVTQSSRYLVKRTGEKVFLECVQDMDHENMFWYRQDPGLGLRLIYFSYDVKMKEKGDIPEGYSVSREKKERFSLILESASTNQTSMYLCASSLVRTGFNGELFFGEGSRLTVL.

The V gene is TRBV9, the J gene TRBJ1-1, with D unclear. Germline V gene lookup returns CDR1 SGDLS and CDR2 YYNGEE. CDR3 size: 15 residues. The V end was cut by 0 bases, the J end by 1 base, with 10 bases between. The CDR3 nucleotides read TGTGCCAGCAGCGTAGTATCGGTACCGAACACTGAAGCTTTCTTT. Residues: CASSVVSVPNTEAFF. The entire variable domain, with the rest obtained from reference TRBV9 and TRBJ1-1, is as follows: DSGVTQTPKHLITATGQRVTLRCSPRSGDLSVYWYQQSLDQGLQFLIQYYNGEERAKGNILERFSAQQFPDLHSELNLSSLELGDSALYFCASSVVSVPNTEAFFGQGTRLTVV.

The chain carries TRBV19 and TRBJ2-1; 8 bases are a match to TRBD1. J gave up 7 bases and V 7 bases, and 12 bases lay outside the gene matches. This CDR3 is built from 15 residues. CDR1 is LNHDA, CDR2 SQIVND, per germline (reference sequence). The CDR3 reads CASNKGGTGGNEQFF. The CDR3 DNA follows: TGTGCCAGTAATAAAGGGGGGACAGGAGGTAATGAGCAGTTCTTC.

This clone was seen a few times. The chain joins TRBV4-2 to TRBJ2-3; TRBD2 matches at 9 bases. Unmatched junction bases numbered 15, after V lost 0 bases and J lost 5 bases. Germline V gene lookup returns CDR1 LGHNA and CDR2 YNFKEQ. The CDR3 is 19 amino acids. In nucleotides, the CDR3 is TGTGCCAGCAGCCAAGATAGCGTGCGGGCGGGGGGGCCGCTAGATACGCAGTATTTT. Its translation is CASSQDSVRAGGPLDTQYF.

The J gene is TRBJ2-3, the V gene TRBV5-1; TRBD2 aligns across 13 bases. The CDR3 has 19 residues. Trimming took 5 bases from V and 4 from J; bases not matched to a gene: 16. Germline assignment: CDR1 SGHRS and CDR2 YFSETQ. CDR3 DNA: TGCGCCAGCAGAACTGGACTAGCGGGGGACCTGGAAGTCGCAGATACGCAGTATTTT. Protein product: CASRTGLAGDLEVADTQYF.

The V call is TRBV7-9, the J call TRBJ1-6; 9 positions agree with TRBD1. Germline values: CDR1 SEHNR, CDR2 FQNEAQ (reference sequence). This CDR3 has 15 amino acids. With 3 bases clipped from V and 5 bases from J, the junction kept 2 bases outside the gene matches. As DNA, the CDR3 is TGTGCCAGCAGCTTCGGGGACAGGGATAATTCACCCCTCCACTTT. Translated, it gives CASSFGDRDNSPLHF.

The chain combines TRBV11-2 with TRBJ2-7; D is ambiguous. The CDR3 is made up of 14 amino acids. From germline, CDR1 is SGHAT and CDR2 FQNNGV. V was cut by 0 bases and J by 0 bases, with 6 bases left in between. The CDR3 DNA is TGTGCCAGCAGCTTAGAAGTCGACTCCTACGAGCAGTACGTC. Translating gives CASSLEVDSYEQYV.

The genes are TRBV18 and TRBJ1-1, with D perhaps TRBD1 (6 bases). This CDR3 is 15 amino acids long. Deletions cut 4 bases from V and 0 bases from J, with 12 bases between. Germline V gene data show CDR1 as KGHSH and CDR2 as LQKENI. In DNA form, the CDR3 reads TGTGCCAGCTCACGGCTGGACAGTCTGAACACTGAAGCTTTCTTT. Amino acid sequence: CASSRLDSLNTEAFF.

CDR3 residues: CASIRSRQEQFF. In DNA, the CDR3 is TGTGCCAGCATCAGGTCTAGACAGGAGCAGTTCTTC. This rearrangement joins TRBV10-3 to TRBJ2-1; TRBD1 might be the D (5 bases). Germline CDR1 ENHRY, CDR2 SYGVKD. The CDR3 is 12 residues long. V lost 10 bases to trimming and J lost 10 bases, with 17 bases between them.

The chain employs TRBV5-6 and TRBJ1-1, with D possibly being TRBD1 (5 bases). Germline V CDR1 and CDR2: SGHDT, YYEEEE. V was clipped by 2 bases and J by 4 bases, with 9 bases between them. This CDR3 is 13 amino acids long. CDR3 in amino acids: CASSLGGTTEAFF. The CDR3 DNA sequence: TGTGCCAGCAGCTTAGGAGGGACCACTGAAGCTTTCTTT.

The J gene is TRBJ1-2, the V gene TRBV15, with 8 bases matching TRBD1. J was trimmed by 5 bases and V by 1 base; bases with no gene match: 9. CDR1 and CDR2 from the germline V gene are LNHNV and YYDKDF (reference sequence). CDR3 length equals 16 residues. CDR3 residues: CATSRAHRGTEYGYTF. The CDR3 region has the DNA TGTGCCACCAGCAGAGCCCACAGGGGGACAGAATATGGCTACACCTTC. The whole variable domain, remainder taken from reference TRBV15 and TRBJ1-2, is DAMVIQNPRYQVTQFGKPVTLSCSQTLNHNVMYWYQQKSSQAPKLLFHYYDKDFNNEADTPDNFQSRRPNTSFCFLDIRSPGLGDTAMYLCATSRAHRGTEYGYTFGSGTRLTVV.